This TCR beta chain stems from a study of T cell responses to AZD1222 COVID-19 vaccine. General study points: Nearly half of unique spike-specific TCRs reportedly avoided B.1.351 and B.1.1.7 mutated regions. Increases in Spike-specific TCR breadth and depth were seen after two AZD1222 doses.

Notes on this clone: As yet, its antigen is unknown.

Data came from immunoSEQ multiplex PCR; TCRdb stores just in-frame clones and leaves some out. The sample consists of 120,000 to 150,000 clones, about 90% of them appearing once. Between the trimmed V and J ends, which lost 4 bases and 5 bases, there was a span of 11 bases. The CDR3 length is 13 residues. Specimen: peripheral blood, collected on day 0 of MenACWY control vaccination. This receptor was obtained from an adult in good health. The rearrangement uses TRBV12-3 or TRBV12-4 and TRBJ1-1; TRBD1 is a possible D gene (6 bases). This CDR3 is CASSYRVRTEAFF. The CDR3 DNA is TGTGCCAGCAGTTACAGGGTTAGGACTGAAGCTTTCTTT.